The T cell receptor beta chain under discussion was sequenced for a study of cytomegalovirus exposure and HLA in healthy donors. Study-level points and caveats: Researchers reported that a few CMV-associated chains were confirmed in vitro as CMV antigen-specific.

The V end was cut by 0 bases, the J end by 2 bases, with 7 bases between. The CDR3 totals 14 residues. Germline V gene sequence: CDR1 SGDLS, CDR2 YYNGEE. Assay used: immunoSEQ multiplex PCR; TCRdb lists only in-frame clones, some missing. This table holds over 150,000 clones, 85% to 90% found once. Of note for this clone: Its target is not known.

The sequencing input was PBMCs. The V gene is TRBV9, the J gene TRBJ2-3; D might be TRBD1 (6 bases). The TCR originated in a human donor in good health. CDR3 sequence (DNA): TGTGCCAGCAGCGTAGGGGGGCTCACAGATACGCAGTATTTT. Protein sequence: CASSVGGLTDTQYF.